The source of this T cell receptor (beta chain) is a study of CXCR3-negative and CXCR3-positive naive CD8 T cells. Looked up from germline, CDR1 is SNHLY and CDR2 is FYNNEI. This CDR3 has 14 residues. The authors prepared UMI-labeled TRB cDNA libraries by 5' RACE. From the 5' RACE reads, TCRdb lists one entry per CDR3 protein and no DNA. In all, the sample yields 92,000 or so distinct CDR3 sequences. The TCR originated in a human donor in good health. Some clones in this sample may be carry-over from other donors' samples. The rearrangement joins TRBV2 to TRBJ1-5; TCRdb lists TRBD1, though no DNA is available to test this call. The specimen was naive CXCR3- CD8+ T cells from blood. Subset denoted: CD45RO-CCR7+CD27+CD95- naive CD8+ T cells lacking CXCR3 (TNR3-). CDR3 loop: CASSDGGSNQPQHF.